Listed below are T cell receptor beta chains from one sample, sequenced in a study of blood T cell repertoires in COVID-19. Generated by immunoSEQ multiplex PCR, the TCRdb table keeps only in-frame clones and is missing some. Here the sample spans under 250,000 clones, 75% to 85% being singletons. The sequenced sample consisted of peripheral blood. The origin of the receptors is a human donor in a cohort sampled during active COVID-19. CDR3s include the opening cysteine and the closing phenylalanine or tryptophan. A D gene is named only where the DNA matches it firmly. Clone size is given for some rows only: seen once, a few or many times, or a class if the clone is expanded.

clone size,D gene,V gene,J gene,CDR3 protein,CDR3 DNA
once,NA,TRBV7-9,TRBJ2-5,CASSKRRLARQETQYF,TGTGCCAGCAGCAAAAGGAGGCTAGCGCGTCAAGAGACCCAGTACTTC
NA,TRBD1,TRBV28,TRBJ1-2,CASSSSGTGKDYGYTF,TGTGCCAGCAGTTCATCCGGGACAGGGAAGGACTATGGCTACACCTTC
NA,TRBD2,TRBV18,TRBJ2-7,CASSPGTSGAYEQYF,TGTGCCAGCTCACCAGGAACTAGCGGAGCCTACGAGCAGTACTTC
NA,NA,TRBV28,TRBJ2-2,CASTGRVVTGELFF,TGTGCCAGCACAGGCAGGGTCGTCACCGGGGAGCTGTTTTTT
NA,TRBD1,TRBV6-5,TRBJ2-5,CASSYRGTGGETQYF,TGTGCCAGCAGTTACCGGGGGACAGGGGGAGAGACCCAGTACTTC
NA,TRBD1,TRBV18,TRBJ1-1,CASSPIQGSITEAFF,TGTGCCAGCTCTCCCATACAGGGGTCGATAACTGAAGCTTTCTTT
NA,TRBD1,TRBV7-6,TRBJ1-4,CASSFNRGEKLFF,TGTGCCAGCAGCTTTAACAGGGGTGAAAAACTGTTTTTT
NA,NA,TRBV5-4,TRBJ1-3,CASSWGLGRGNTIYF,TGTGCCAGCAGCTGGGGCCTTGGGCGGGGGAACACCATATATTTT
NA,TRBD1,TRBV24-1,TRBJ2-3,CATSETGLSDTQYF,TGTGCCACCAGTGAGACAGGGTTATCAGATACGCAGTATTTT
NA,TRBD1,TRBV4-1,TRBJ1-2,CASSPPDRGANYGYTF,TGCGCCAGCAGCCCCCCGGACAGGGGAGCTAACTATGGCTACACCTTC
NA,NA,TRBV10-3,TRBJ1-1,CAISVAAGTSNTEAFF,TGTGCCATCAGTGTTGCTGCCGGGACATCGAACACTGAAGCTTTCTTT
NA,NA,TRBV7-2,TRBJ2-1,CASSSKSATNNEQFF,TGTGCCAGCAGCTCGAAAAGCGCGACTAACAATGAGCAGTTCTTC
NA,NA,TRBV6-5,TRBJ1-1,CASSYSILGTEAFF,TGTGCCAGCAGTTACTCGATTCTAGGAACTGAAGCTTTCTTT
NA,TRBD2,TRBV5-1,TRBJ2-1,CASSFLAGGPGNEQFF,TGCGCCAGCAGCTTCTTAGCGGGAGGGCCCGGGAATGAGCAGTTCTTC
NA,NA,TRBV27,TRBJ2-7,CASKELSSYEQYF,TGTGCCAGTAAGGAGCTCTCCTCGTACGAGCAGTACTTC
once,TRBD2,TRBV28,TRBJ2-3,CASSPGGLTSTDTQYF,TGTGCCAGCAGCCCGGGGGGATTAACTAGCACAGATACGCAGTATTTT
NA,TRBD2,TRBV10-3,TRBJ2-7,CAISDSLAGAPREQYF,TGTGCCATCAGTGATTCACTAGCGGGGGCCCCCCGCGAGCAGTACTTC
NA,NA,TRBV7-3,TRBJ2-3,CASSLIVSGGTDTQYF,TGTGCCAGCAGCTTGATCGTATCAGGGGGCACAGATACGCAGTATTTT
NA,TRBD1,TRBV28,TRBJ1-2,CASSQPGQGDFNYGYTF,TGTGCCAGCAGCCAACCGGGACAGGGTGACTTTAACTATGGCTACACCTTC
NA,TRBD2,TRBV18,TRBJ2-3,CASSLTAGGPGTDTQYF,TGTGCCAGCTCACTCACGGCGGGAGGCCCCGGCACAGATACGCAGTATTTT
NA,NA,TRBV9,TRBJ2-5,CASSAHLGVGQETQYF,TGTGCCAGCAGCGCCCACCTAGGTGTGGGCCAAGAGACCCAGTACTTC
NA,NA,TRBV7-2,TRBJ2-1,CASSLDGLAYNEQFF,TGTGCCAGCAGCTTAGACGGTCTAGCCTACAATGAGCAGTTCTTC
once,TRBD2,TRBV11-2,TRBJ2-1,CASSSTRGRTSNEQFF,TGTGCCAGCAGCTCTACTCGCGGGAGGACCAGCAATGAGCAGTTCTTC
NA,NA,TRBV25-1,TRBJ2-5,CASSETTVQETQYF,TGTGCCAGCAGTGAAACCACGGTCCAAGAGACCCAGTACTTC
NA,NA,TRBV19,TRBJ2-7,CASSILAGDYEQYF,TGTGCCAGTAGTATTCTTGCAGGGGACTACGAGCAGTACTTC
NA,TRBD1,TRBV12-3/TRBV12-4,TRBJ1-2,CASRGTANYGYTF,TGTGCCAGCAGAGGGACAGCGAACTATGGCTACACCTTC
once,TRBD2,TRBV10-3,TRBJ2-7,CAIGLADREQYF,TGTGCCATCGGGCTAGCGGATCGCGAGCAGTACTTC
NA,TRBD1,TRBV6-6,TRBJ1-2,CASRTGTGGAYGYTF,TGTGCCAGCAGAACCGGGACAGGGGGCGCGTATGGCTACACCTTC
NA,TRBD1,TRBV7-9,TRBJ2-2,CASSTRDRGGTGELFF,TGTGCCAGCAGCACCAGAGACAGGGGTGGGACCGGGGAGCTGTTTTTT
NA,NA,TRBV12-5,TRBJ2-1,CASGGTDAYNEQFF,TGTGCTAGTGGGGGGACTGACGCCTACAATGAGCAGTTCTTC
once,TRBD1,TRBV18,TRBJ1-1,CASSPPGQGIAEAFF,TGTGCCAGCTCACCACCGGGACAGGGTATCGCTGAAGCTTTCTTT
NA,TRBD2,TRBV19,TRBJ2-1,CASSSLGLAGGNEQFF,TGTGCCAGTAGCTCCCTCGGACTAGCGGGGGGTAATGAGCAGTTCTTC
NA,TRBD1,TRBV5-6,TRBJ2-2,CASSFGQGVGAGELFF,TGTGCCAGCAGCTTTGGACAGGGCGTAGGTGCCGGGGAGCTGTTTTTT
NA,NA,TRBV7-2,TRBJ2-3,CASSLVTGDTQYF,TGTGCCAGCAGCTTAGTGACAGGAGATACGCAGTATTTT
NA,TRBD2,TRBV9,TRBJ2-7,CASSVAAGHIEQYF,TGTGCCAGCAGCGTAGCAGCGGGGCACATCGAGCAGTACTTC
once,TRBD2,TRBV7-2,TRBJ2-1,CASTLSGLAGNEQFF,TGTGCCAGCACCTTGTCGGGACTAGCTGGAAATGAGCAGTTCTTC
once,NA,TRBV19,TRBJ1-1,CASRLQANTEAFF,TGTGCCAGTAGACTACAGGCGAACACTGAAGCTTTCTTT
NA,TRBD1,TRBV19,TRBJ2-5,CASSPTGGLETQYF,TGTGCCAGTAGCCCAACAGGGGGCCTAGAGACCCAGTACTTC
NA,NA,TRBV12-3/TRBV12-4,TRBJ2-3,CASSRRGTDTQYF,TGTGCCAGCAGTCGGAGGGGCACAGATACGCAGTATTTT
NA,NA,TRBV11-3,TRBJ2-2,CASSLGGQNTGELFF,TGTGCCAGCAGCTTAGGGGGGCAGAACACCGGGGAGCTGTTTTTT
NA,NA,TRBV21-1,TRBJ1-1,CASSKRKTGPMNTEAFF,TGTGCCAGCAGCAAGAGGAAGACAGGGCCCATGAACACTGAAGCTTTCTTT